This T cell receptor (beta chain) stems from a study of cytomegalovirus exposure and HLA in healthy donors. The PCR made use of 60 Vbeta and 13 Jbeta primers. This table comes from immunoSEQ multiplex PCR, and its TCRdb copy is limited to in-frame clones, with some not included. The table includes some 100,000 clones, over 60% detected once. V gave up 5 bases and J gave up 5 bases; unmatched junction bases: 15. Germline CDR1 and CDR2: SEHNR and FQNEAQ (reference sequence). The CDR3 totals 17 residues. The sample was PBMCs. The sequence was collected from a female donor in good health and CMV-seropositive. This sequence joins TRBV7-9 and TRBJ1-2; TRBD1 agrees at 9 bases. The CDR3, as DNA: TGTGCCAGCAGCGTCCCGGGACAGGGAGATGGGGGGTATGGCTACACCTTC. Translated: CASSVPGQGDGGYGYTF.